The source of this T cell receptor (beta chain) is a study of cytomegalovirus exposure and HLA in healthy donors. Overall study context: Membership in the Caucasian-associated ancestry cluster was found for approximately 85% of roughly 400 genotyped donors. Whole-study findings and limits: A later examination showed that TCR association rates differed by HLA locus, with DRB1 most and HLA-C fewest. In a later analysis, approximately 15,000 TCR beta sequences were associated with HLA alleles at 0.05 false discovery rate.

The primer mix had 60 Vbeta and 13 Jbeta primers. Here immunoSEQ multiplex PCR was the method, and the copy in TCRdb shows in-frame clones only, minus some. The sample holds over 100,000 clones; 84% are singletons and the top ten take 2.5% to 3%. This CDR3 comprises 16 residues. From germline, CDR1 is SGHNT and CDR2 YENEEA. Between the trimmed V and J ends, which lost 0 bases and 2 bases, there was a span of 13 bases. Comment on this clone: Its antigen remains unknown.

The source material was PBMCs. This receptor was identified in a woman between 18 and 29 years old in good health and CMV-seropositive. The J gene is TRBJ2-5, the V gene TRBV11-3; D might be TRBD1 (5 bases). CDR3: CASSLDGASSQETQYF. The CDR3 DNA reads TGTGCCAGCAGCTTAGATGGGGCTTCTTCGCAAGAGACCCAGTACTTC.